Shown below are 2 T cell receptor beta chains from a single sample sequenced in a study of cytomegalovirus exposure and HLA in healthy donors. The primer mix had 60 Vbeta and 13 Jbeta primers. Sequencing used immunoSEQ multiplex PCR; TCRdb keeps in-frame clones, though not all of them. The sample lists more than 100,000 clones; approximately 79% were seen once. Source material: PBMCs. These receptors were taken from a man aged 25 to 45 in good health and CMV-seronegative.

This clone was detected a few times. The chain carries TRBV5-1 and TRBJ2-7; a weak D match, TRBD1 (6 bases). Looked up from germline, CDR1 is SGHRS and CDR2 is YFSETQ. V was cut by 0 bases and J by 0 bases, with 10 bases left in between. CDR3 size: 15 residues. In DNA form, the CDR3 reads TGCGCCAGCAGCTTGGTCCAGGGGAGCTCCTACGAGCAGTACTTC. Its protein product is CASSLVQGSSYEQYF.

This chain uses TRBV27 with TRBJ1-5; tentatively, D is TRBD1 (6 bases). V lost 5 bases and J lost 6, with 17 bases in between. Germline V gene data show CDR1 as MNHEY and CDR2 as SMNVEV (reference sequence). This CDR3 has 15 residues. CDR3 sequence: CASSPQTGGGQPQHF. As DNA, the CDR3 is TGTGCCAGCAGTCCCCAGACAGGAGGAGGTCAGCCCCAGCATTTT.